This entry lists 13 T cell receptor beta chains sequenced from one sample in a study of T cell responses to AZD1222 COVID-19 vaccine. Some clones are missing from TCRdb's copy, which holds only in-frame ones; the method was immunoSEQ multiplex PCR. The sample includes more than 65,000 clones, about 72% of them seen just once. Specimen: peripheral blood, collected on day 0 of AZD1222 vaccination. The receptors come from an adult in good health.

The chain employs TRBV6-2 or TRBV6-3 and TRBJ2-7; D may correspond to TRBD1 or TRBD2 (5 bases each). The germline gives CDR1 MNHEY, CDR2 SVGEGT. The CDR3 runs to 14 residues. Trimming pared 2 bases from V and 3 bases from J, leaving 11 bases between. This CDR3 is CASSYEGFFYEQYF. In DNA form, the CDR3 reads TGTGCCAGCAGTTACGAGGGGTTTTTCTACGAGCAGTACTTC.

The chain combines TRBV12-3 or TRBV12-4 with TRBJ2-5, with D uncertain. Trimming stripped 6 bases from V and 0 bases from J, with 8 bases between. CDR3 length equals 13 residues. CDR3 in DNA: TGTGCCAGCAGCCACCGGGACCAAGAGACCCAGTACTTC. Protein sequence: CASSHRDQETQYF.

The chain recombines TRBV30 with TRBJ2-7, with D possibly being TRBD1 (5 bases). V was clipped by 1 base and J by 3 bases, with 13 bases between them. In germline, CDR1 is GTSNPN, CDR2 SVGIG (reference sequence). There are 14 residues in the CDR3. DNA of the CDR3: TGTGCCTGGAGTGGGACACGAAGGAGCTACGAGCAGTACTTC. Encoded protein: CAWSGTRRSYEQYF.

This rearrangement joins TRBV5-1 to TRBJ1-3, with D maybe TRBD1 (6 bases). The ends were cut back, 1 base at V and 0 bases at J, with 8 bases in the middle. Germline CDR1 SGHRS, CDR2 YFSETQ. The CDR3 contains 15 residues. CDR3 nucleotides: TGCGCCAGCAGCTTGACAGGGTACTCTGGAAACACCATATATTTT. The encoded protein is CASSLTGYSGNTIYF.

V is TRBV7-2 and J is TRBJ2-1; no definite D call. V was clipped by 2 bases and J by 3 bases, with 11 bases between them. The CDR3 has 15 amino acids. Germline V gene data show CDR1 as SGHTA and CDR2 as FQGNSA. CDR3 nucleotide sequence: TGTGCCAGCAGCTTAAGTTCGGTCTTCTACAATGAGCAGTTCTTC. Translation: CASSLSSVFYNEQFF.

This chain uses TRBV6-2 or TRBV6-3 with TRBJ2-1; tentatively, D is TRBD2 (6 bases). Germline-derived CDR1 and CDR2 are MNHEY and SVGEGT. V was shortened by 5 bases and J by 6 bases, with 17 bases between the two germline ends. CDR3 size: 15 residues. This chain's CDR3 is CASSARRALSNEQFF. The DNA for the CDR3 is TGTGCCAGCAGTGCTCGGAGGGCTCTATCCAATGAGCAGTTCTTC.

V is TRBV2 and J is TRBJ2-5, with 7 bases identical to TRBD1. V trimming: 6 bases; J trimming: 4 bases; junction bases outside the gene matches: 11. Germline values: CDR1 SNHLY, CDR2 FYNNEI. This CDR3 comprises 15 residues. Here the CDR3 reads CASRSQGSLGETQYF. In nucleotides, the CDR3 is TGTGCCAGCAGATCACAGGGGAGTTTGGGAGAGACCCAGTACTTC.

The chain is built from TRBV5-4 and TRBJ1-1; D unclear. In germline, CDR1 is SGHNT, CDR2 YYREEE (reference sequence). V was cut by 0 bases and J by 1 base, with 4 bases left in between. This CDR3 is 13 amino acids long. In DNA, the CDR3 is TGTGCCAGCAGCTTGGTACCGAACACTGAAGCTTTCTTT. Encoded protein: CASSLVPNTEAFF.

CDR3 sequence (DNA): TGTGCCAGCAGCCTCAGGGTAACGGGGACTGAAGCTTTCTTT. Translating gives CASSLRVTGTEAFF. The chain employs TRBV3-1 (or the pseudogene TRBV3-2) and TRBJ1-1, with D possibly TRBD1 on 5 matching bases. Germline CDR1 is LGHDT and CDR2 is YNNKEL (reference sequence). This CDR3 is built from 14 residues. Trimming took 4 bases from V and 5 from J, leaving 14 bases between them.

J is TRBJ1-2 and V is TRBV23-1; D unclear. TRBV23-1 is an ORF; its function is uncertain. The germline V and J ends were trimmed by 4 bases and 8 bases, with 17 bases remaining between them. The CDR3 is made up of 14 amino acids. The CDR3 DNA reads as TGCGCCAGCAGTCGTGGCGGCGGGCTGGGGGGCTACACCTTC. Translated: CASSRGGGLGGYTF.

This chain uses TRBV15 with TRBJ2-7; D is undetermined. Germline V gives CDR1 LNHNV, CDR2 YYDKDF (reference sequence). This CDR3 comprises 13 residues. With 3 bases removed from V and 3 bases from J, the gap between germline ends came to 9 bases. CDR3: CATSSGRNYEQYF. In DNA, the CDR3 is TGTGCCACCAGCAGTGGACGGAACTACGAGCAGTACTTC. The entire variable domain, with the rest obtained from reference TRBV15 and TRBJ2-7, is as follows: DAMVIQNPRYQVTQFGKPVTLSCSQTLNHNVMYWYQQKSSQAPKLLFHYYDKDFNNEADTPDNFQSRRPNTSFCFLDIRSPGLGDTAMYLCATSSGRNYEQYFGPGTRLTVT.

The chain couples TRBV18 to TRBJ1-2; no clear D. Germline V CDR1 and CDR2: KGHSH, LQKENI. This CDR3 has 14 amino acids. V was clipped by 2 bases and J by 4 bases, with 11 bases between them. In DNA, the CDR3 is TGTGCCAGCTCACCAAGGCGGGATTCCTATGGCTACACCTTC. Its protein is CASSPRRDSYGYTF.

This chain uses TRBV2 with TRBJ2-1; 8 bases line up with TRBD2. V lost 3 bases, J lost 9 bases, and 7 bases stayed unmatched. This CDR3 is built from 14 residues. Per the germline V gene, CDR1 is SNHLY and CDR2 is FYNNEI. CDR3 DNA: TGTGCCAGCAGTGAGACTAGCGCGGTCGGTGAGCAGTTCTTC. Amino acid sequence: CASSETSAVGEQFF.